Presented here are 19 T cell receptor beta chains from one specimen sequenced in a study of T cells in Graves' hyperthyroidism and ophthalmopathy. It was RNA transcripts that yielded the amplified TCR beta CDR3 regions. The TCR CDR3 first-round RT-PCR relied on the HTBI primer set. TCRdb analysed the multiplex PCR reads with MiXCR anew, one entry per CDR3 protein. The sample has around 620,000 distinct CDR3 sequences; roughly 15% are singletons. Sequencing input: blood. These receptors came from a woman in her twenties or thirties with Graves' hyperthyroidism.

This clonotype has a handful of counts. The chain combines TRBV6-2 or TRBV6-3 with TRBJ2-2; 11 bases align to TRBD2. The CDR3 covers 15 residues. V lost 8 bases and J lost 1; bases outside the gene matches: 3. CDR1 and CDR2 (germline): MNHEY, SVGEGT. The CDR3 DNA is TGTGCCAGCCGACTAGCGGGAAGGAACACCGGGGAGCTGTTTTTT. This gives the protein CASRLAGRNTGELFF.

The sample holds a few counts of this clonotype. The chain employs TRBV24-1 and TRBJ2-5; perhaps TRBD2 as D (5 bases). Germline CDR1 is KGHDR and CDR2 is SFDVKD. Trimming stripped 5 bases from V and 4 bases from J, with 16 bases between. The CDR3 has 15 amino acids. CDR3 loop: CATSAADLGIETQYF. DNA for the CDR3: TGTGCCACCAGTGCGGCGGACTTGGGGATAGAGACCCAGTACTTC.

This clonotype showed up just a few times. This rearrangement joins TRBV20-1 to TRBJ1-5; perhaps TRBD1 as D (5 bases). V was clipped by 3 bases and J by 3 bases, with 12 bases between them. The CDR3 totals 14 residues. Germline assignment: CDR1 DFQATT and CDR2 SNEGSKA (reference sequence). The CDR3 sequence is CSASTGLSNQPQHF. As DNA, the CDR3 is TGCAGTGCTAGTACGGGACTATCCAATCAGCCCCAGCATTTT.

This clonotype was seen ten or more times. CDR3 nucleotides: TGTGCCTGTTCGAGGGGACAGGAGGCGGAAAAACTGTTTTTT. It codes for CACSRGQEAEKLFF. J is TRBJ1-4 and V is TRBV30; TRBD1 aligns across 8 bases. Germline trimming cut 6 bases from V and 8 bases from J; bases unmatched to any gene: 11. Germline CDR1 and CDR2: GTSNPN and SVGIG (reference sequence). The CDR3 consists of 14 residues.

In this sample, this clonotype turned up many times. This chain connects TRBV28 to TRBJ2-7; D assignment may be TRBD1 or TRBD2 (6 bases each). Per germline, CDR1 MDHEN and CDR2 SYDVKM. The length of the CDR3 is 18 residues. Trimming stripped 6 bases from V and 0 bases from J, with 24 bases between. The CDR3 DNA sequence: TGTGCCAGCAGCACCGTGACTAGAGGACAGCCCTTCTCCTACGAGCAGTACTTC. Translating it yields CASSTVTRGQPFSYEQYF.

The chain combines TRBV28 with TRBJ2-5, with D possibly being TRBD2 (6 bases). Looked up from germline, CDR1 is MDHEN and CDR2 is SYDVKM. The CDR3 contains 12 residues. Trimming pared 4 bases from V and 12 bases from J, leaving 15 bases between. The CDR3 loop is CASSSDAGRKYF. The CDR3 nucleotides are TGTGCCAGCAGTTCCGACGCAGGGAGGAAGTACTTC.

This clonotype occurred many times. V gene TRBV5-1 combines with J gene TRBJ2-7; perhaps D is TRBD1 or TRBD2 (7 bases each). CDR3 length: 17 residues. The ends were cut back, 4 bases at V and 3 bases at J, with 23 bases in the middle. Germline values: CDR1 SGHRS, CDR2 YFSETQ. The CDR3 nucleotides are TGCGCCAGCAGCAGGGGGGGGACAGCTATCACCGGCTACGAGCAGTACTTC. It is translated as CASSRGGTAITGYEQYF.

CDR3 residues: CASSRRGADRAGELFF. The DNA for the CDR3 is TGTGCCAGCAGCCGCCGCGGGGCCGACCGGGCCGGGGAGCTGTTTTTT. J is TRBJ2-2 and V is TRBV7-9; a possible D gene is TRBD2 (6 bases). CDR3 size: 16 residues. CDR1 is SEHNR and CDR2 is FQNEAQ in the germline V gene (reference sequence). With 5 bases removed from V and 6 bases from J, the gap between germline ends came to 19 bases.

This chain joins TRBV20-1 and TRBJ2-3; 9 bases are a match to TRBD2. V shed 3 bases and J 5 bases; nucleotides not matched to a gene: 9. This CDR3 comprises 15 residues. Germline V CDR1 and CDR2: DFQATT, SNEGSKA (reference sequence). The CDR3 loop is CSASVSGREQDTQYF. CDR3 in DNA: TGCAGTGCTAGTGTTAGCGGGAGAGAGCAAGATACGCAGTATTTT.

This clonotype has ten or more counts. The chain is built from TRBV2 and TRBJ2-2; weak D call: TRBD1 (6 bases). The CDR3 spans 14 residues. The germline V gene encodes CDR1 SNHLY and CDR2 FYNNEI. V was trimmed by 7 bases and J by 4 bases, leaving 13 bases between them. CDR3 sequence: CASIPDRTTGELFF. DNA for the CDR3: TGTGCCAGCATCCCCGACAGGACCACCGGGGAGCTGTTTTTT.

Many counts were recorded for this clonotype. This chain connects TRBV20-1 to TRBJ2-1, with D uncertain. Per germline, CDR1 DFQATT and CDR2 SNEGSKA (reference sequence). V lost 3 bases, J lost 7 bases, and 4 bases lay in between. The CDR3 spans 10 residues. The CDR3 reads CSARWNEQFF. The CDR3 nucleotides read TGCAGTGCTAGGTGGAATGAGCAGTTCTTC.

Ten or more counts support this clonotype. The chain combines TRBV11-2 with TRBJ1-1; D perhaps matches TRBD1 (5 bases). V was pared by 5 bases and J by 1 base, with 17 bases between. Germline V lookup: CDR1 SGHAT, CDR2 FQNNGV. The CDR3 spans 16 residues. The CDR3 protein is CASSPGVRWGNTEAFF. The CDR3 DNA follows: TGTGCCAGCAGCCCGGGGGTCAGGTGGGGGAACACTGAAGCTTTCTTT.

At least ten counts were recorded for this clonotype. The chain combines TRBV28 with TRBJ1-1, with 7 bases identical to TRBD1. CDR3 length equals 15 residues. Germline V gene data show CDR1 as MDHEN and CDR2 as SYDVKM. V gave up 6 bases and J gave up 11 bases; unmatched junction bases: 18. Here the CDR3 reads CASSPYRGFGLVAFF. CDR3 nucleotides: TGTGCCAGCAGCCCATACAGGGGATTTGGTCTTGTGGCTTTCTTT.

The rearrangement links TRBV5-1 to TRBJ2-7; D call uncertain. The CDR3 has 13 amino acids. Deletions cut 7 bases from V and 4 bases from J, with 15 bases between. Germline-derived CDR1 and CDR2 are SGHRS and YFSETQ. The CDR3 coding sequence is TGCGCCAGCTCGGGTAGCCTTTCTTACGAGCAGTACTTC. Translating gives CASSGSLSYEQYF.

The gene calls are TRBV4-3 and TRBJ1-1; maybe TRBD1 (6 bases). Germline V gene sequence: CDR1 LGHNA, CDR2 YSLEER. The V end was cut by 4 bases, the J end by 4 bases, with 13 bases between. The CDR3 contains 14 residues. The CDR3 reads CASSPNRVTTEAFF. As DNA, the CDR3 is TGCGCCAGCAGCCCGAACAGGGTGACCACTGAAGCTTTCTTT.

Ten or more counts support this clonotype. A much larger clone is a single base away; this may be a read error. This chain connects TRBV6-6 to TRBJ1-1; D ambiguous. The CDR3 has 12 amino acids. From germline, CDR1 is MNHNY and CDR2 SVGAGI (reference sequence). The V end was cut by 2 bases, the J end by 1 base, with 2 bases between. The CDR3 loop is CASSYANTEAFF. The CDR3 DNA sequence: TGTGCCAGCAGTTACGCGAACACTGAAGCTTTCTTT.

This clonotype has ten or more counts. The CDR3 coding sequence is TGTGCCAGCAGCTTCACAGGACAGAACACTGAAGCTTTCTTT. Its translation: CASSFTGQNTEAFF. The chain recombines TRBV2 with TRBJ1-1; possibly TRBD1 for D (5 bases). Trimming took 6 bases from V and 1 from J, leaving 12 bases between them. This CDR3 comprises 14 residues. The germline CDR1 and CDR2 sequences are SNHLY and FYNNEI.

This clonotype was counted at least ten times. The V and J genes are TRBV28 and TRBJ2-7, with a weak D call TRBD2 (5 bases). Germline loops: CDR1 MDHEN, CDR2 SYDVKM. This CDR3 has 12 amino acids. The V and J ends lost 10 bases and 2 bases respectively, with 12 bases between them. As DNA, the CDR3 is TGTGCCACCACGAGCGGAGCCTACGAGCAGTACTTC. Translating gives CATTSGAYEQYF. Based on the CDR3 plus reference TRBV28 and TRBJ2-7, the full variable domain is DVKVTQSSRYLVKRTGEKVFLECVQDMDHENMFWYRQDPGLGLRLIYFSYDVKMKEKGDIPEGYSVSREKKERFSLILESASTNQTSMYLCATTSGAYEQYFGPGTRLTVT.

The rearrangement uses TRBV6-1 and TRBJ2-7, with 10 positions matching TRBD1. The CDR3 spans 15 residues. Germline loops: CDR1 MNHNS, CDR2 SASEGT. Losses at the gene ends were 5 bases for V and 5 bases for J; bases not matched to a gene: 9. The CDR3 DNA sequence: TGTGCCAGCAGTCCCGGGACAGGGGCAACTAACGAGCAGTACTTC. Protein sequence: CASSPGTGATNEQYF.